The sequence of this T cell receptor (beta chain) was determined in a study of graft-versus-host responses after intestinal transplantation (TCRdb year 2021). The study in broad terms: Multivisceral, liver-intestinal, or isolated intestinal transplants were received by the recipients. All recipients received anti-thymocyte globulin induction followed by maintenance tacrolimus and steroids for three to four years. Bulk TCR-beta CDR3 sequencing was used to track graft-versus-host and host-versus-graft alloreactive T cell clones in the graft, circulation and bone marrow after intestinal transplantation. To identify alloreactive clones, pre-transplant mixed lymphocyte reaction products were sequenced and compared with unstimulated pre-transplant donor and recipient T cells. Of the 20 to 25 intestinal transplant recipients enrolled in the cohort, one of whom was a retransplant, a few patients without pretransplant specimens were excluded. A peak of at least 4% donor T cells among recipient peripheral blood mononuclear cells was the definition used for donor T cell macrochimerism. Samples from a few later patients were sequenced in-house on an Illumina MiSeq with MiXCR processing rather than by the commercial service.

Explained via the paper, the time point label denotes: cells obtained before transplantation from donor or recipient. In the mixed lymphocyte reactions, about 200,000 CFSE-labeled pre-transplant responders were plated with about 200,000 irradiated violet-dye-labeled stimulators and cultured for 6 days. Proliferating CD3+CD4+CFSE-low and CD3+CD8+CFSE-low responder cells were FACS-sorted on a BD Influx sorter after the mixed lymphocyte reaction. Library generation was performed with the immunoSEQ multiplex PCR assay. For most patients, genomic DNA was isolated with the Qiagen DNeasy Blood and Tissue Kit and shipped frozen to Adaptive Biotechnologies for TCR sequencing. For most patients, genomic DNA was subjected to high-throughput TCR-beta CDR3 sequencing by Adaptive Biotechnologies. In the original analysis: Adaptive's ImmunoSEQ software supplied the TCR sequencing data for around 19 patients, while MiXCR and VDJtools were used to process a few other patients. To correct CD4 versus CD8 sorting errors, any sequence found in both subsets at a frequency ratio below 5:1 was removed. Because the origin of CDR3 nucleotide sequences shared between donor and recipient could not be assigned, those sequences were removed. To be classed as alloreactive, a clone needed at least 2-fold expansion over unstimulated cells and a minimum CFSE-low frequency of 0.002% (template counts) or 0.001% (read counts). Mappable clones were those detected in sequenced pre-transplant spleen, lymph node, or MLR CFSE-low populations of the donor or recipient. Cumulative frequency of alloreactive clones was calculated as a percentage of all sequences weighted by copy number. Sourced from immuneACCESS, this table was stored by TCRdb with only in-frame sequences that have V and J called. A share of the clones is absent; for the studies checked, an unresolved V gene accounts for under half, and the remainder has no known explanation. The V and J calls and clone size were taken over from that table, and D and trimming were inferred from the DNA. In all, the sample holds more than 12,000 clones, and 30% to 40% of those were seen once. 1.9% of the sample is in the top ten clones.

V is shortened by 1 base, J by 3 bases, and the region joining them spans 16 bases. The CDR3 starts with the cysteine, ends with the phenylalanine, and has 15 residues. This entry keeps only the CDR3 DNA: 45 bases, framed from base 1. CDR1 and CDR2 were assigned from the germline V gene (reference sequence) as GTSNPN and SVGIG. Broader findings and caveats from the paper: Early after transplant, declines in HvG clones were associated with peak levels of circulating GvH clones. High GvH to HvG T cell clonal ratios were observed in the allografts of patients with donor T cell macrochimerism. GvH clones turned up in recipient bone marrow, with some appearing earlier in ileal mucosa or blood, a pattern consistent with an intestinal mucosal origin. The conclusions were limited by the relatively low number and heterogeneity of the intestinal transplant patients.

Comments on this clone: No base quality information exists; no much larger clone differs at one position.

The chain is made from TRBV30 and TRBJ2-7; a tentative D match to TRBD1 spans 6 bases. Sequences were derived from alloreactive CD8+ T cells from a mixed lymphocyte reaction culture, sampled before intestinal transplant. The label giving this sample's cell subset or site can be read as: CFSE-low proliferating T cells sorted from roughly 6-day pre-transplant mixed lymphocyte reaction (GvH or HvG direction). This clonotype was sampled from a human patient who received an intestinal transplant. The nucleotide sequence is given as TGTGCCTGGAGTGGCAACAGGGTCGGGCTCTACGAGCAGTACTTC. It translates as CAWSGNRVGLYEQYF.